The subject of this entry is one T cell receptor (beta chain). Its antigen is currently unknown. Pools of viral peptides were used by the ViraFEST assay to expand antigen-specific CD4+ T cells ahead of sequencing. It was after around 10 days of culture that CD4+ T cells were isolated. It was between March and December 2020 that the person had a SARS-CoV-2 infection confirmed by PCR. Days 3 and 7 were when half the medium was replaced with IL-2 medium. Sequenced by immunoSEQ multiplex PCR; TCRdb stores in-frame clones only, minus some. The data show fewer than 90,000 clones, over 65% seen once. The data derive from a study of vaccination effects on CD4 cells after COVID-19. As for the study in general: Sampling of a couple of convalescent patients took place 16 days and one week prior to vaccination.

Germline CDR1 and CDR2: SGDLS and YYNGEE. The CDR3 length is 14 residues. V lost 0 bases to trimming and J lost 5 bases, with 10 bases between them. Study results and caveats: Among infection- and vaccine-induced clones, marked clonal contraction occurred late after vaccination. Researchers reported few convalescent patients and no early post-infection timepoints in the study.

The clonotype originates from a human donor who had a prior SARS-CoV-2 infection. The source material was CD4+ T cells from PBMCs cultured with HIV peptides, sampled before COVID-19 vaccination. As for subset: HIV-1 Nef peptide pool negative control/reference culture. The chain joins TRBV9 to TRBJ2-3, with unresolved D. The CDR3 DNA is TGTGCCAGCAGCGTAGGTAGTGTGAGAGATACGCAGTATTTT. This sequence encodes CASSVGSVRDTQYF. The full variable domain, in which reference TRBV9 and TRBJ2-3 provide the parts outside the CDR3, is DSGVTQTPKHLITATGQRVTLRCSPRSGDLSVYWYQQSLDQGLQFLIQYYNGEERAKGNILERFSAQQFPDLHSELNLSSLELGDSALYFCASSVGSVRDTQYFGPGTRLTVL.